The following is a T cell receptor beta chain sequence with its context. V lost 4 bases to trimming and J lost 8 bases, with 11 bases between them. From germline, CDR1 is LGHDT and CDR2 YNNKEL (reference sequence). The CDR3 contains 12 residues. This record belongs to a study of blood T cell repertoires in COVID-19. In the study overall: Collection of acute and convalescent COVID-19 samples took place in the United States, Italy and Spain. T cells, B-cell-depleted T cells, or PBMCs provided the cDNA or gDNA that served as material.

Produced via immunoSEQ multiplex PCR; TCRdb's table is partial and in-frame only. Of some 240,000 clones in the sample, 84% were seen once. Participants, about 18 to 89 years old, spanned 25 or so US areas. The chain combines TRBV3-1 (or the pseudogene TRBV3-2) with TRBJ1-1, with D tentatively TRBD1 (6 bases). Input material: PBMCs or T cells enriched from blood (not recorded which). The sequence came from a man aged 50 or older who had recovered from COVID-19. The CDR3 here is CASSPIDREAFF. The CDR3, as DNA: TGTGCCAGCAGCCCTATCGACAGGGAAGCTTTCTTT.